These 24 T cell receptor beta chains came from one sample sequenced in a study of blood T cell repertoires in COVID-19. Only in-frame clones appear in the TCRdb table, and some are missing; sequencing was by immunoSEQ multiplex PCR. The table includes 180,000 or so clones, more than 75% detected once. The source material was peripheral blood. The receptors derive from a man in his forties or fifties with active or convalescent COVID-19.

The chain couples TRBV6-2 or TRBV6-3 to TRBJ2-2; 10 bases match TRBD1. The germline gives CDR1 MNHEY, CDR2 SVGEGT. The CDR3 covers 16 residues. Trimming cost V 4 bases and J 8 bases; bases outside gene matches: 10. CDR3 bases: TGTGCCAGCAGTTCTGGCGGGACAGGGGTTTTTGGGGAGCTGTTTTTT. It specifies CASSSGGTGVFGELFF.

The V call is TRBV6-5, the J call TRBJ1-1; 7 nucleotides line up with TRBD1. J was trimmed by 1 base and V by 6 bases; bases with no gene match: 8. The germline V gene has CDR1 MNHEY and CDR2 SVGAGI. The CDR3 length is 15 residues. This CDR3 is CASSRQGFENTEAFF. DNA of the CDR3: TGTGCCAGCAGCCGACAGGGTTTTGAGAACACTGAAGCTTTCTTT.

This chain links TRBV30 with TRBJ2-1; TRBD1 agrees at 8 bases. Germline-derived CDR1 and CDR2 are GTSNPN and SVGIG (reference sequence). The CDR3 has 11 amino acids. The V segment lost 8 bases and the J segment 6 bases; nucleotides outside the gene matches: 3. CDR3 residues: CAGQGGNEQFF. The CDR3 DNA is TGTGCCGGACAGGGCGGCAATGAGCAGTTCTTC.

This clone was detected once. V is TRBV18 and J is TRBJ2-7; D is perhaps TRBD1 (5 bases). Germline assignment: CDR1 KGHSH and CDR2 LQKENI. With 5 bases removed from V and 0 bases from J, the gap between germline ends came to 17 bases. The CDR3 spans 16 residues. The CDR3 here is CASSSTLDRPSYEQYF. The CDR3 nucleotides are TGTGCCAGCTCATCCACCCTCGACAGACCCTCCTACGAGCAGTACTTC.

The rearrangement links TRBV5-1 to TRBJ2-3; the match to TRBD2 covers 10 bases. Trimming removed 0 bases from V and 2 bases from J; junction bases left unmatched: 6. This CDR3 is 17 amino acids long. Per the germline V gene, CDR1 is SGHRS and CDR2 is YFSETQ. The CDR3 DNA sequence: TGCGCCAGCAGCTTGGAGCGGCTAGCGGGGGACACAGATACGCAGTATTTT. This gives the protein CASSLERLAGDTDTQYF. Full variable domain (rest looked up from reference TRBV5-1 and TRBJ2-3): KAGVTQTPRYLIKTRGQQVTLSCSPISGHRSVSWYQQTPGQGLQFLFEYFSETQRNKGNFPGRFSGRQFSNSRSEMNVSTLELGDSALYLCASSLERLAGDTDTQYFGPGTRLTVL.

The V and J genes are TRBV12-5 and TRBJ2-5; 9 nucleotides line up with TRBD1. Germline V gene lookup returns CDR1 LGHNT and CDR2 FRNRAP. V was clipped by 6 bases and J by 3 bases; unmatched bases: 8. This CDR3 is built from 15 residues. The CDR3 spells CASGPVGTGKETQYF. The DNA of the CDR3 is TGTGCTAGTGGCCCAGTCGGGACAGGGAAAGAGACCCAGTACTTC.

The CDR3 DNA reads as TGTGCCAGCAGTCCCCCGTCAGGCTATGGCTACACCTTC. Protein sequence: CASSPPSGYGYTF. This chain joins TRBV28 and TRBJ1-2; unclear D gene. The V end was cut by 5 bases, the J end by 4 bases, with 11 bases between. This CDR3 has 13 amino acids. The germline gives CDR1 MDHEN, CDR2 SYDVKM.

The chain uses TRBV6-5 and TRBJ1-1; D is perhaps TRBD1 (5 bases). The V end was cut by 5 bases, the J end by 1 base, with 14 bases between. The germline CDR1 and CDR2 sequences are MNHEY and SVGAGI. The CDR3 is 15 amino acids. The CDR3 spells CASSILQEANTEAFF. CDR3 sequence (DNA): TGTGCCAGCAGTATACTACAGGAAGCGAACACTGAAGCTTTCTTT.

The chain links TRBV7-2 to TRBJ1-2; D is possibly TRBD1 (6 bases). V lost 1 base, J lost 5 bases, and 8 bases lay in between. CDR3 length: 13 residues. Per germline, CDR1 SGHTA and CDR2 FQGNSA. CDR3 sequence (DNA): TGTGCCAGCAGCTTAGGACAGGTGTATGGCTACACCTTC. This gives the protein CASSLGQVYGYTF.

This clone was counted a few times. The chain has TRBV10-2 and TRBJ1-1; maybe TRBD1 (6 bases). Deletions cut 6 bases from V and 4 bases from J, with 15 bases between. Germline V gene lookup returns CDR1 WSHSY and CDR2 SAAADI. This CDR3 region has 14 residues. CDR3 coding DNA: TGCGCCAGCAGAATTTCAGGGGCACGCACTGAAGCTTTCTTT. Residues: CASRISGARTEAFF.

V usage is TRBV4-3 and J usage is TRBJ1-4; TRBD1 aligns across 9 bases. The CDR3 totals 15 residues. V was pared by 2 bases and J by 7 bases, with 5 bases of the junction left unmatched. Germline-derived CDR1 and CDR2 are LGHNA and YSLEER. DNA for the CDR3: TGCGCCAGCAGCCAACCGACAGGGGGGGGTGAAAAACTGTTTTTT. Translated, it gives CASSQPTGGGEKLFF.

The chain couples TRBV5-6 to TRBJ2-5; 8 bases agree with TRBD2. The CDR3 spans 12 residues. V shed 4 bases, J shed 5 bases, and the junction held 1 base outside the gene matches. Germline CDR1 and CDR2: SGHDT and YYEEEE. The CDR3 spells CASSGGGETQYF. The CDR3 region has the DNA TGTGCCAGCAGCGGCGGGGGGGAGACCCAGTACTTC.

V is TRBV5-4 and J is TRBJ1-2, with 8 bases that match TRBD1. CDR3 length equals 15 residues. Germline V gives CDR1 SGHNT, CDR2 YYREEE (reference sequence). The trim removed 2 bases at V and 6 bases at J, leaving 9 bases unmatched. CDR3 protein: CASSLRTGSYDGYTF. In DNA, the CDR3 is TGTGCCAGCAGCTTAAGGACAGGGAGTTACGATGGCTACACCTTC.

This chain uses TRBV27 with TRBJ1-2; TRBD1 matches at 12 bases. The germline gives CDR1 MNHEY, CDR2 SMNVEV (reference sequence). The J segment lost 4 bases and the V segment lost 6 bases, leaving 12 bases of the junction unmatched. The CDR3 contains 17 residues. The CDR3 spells CASSPRGQGAWSYGYTF. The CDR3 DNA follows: TGTGCCAGCAGCCCCCGGGGACAGGGGGCCTGGAGCTATGGCTACACCTTC.

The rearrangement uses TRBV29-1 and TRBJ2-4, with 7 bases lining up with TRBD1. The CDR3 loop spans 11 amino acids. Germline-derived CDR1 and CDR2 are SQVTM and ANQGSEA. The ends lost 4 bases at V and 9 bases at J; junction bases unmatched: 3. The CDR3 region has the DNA TGCAGCGTTGCCCCAGGGGGCATTCAGTACTTC. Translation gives CSVAPGGIQYF.

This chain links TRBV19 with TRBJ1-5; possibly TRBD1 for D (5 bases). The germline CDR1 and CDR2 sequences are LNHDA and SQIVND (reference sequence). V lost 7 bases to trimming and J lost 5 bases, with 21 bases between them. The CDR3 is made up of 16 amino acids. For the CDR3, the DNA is TGTGCCAGTACAGCTAACTTTCAGGGCTGGGATCAGCCCCAGCATTTT. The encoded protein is CASTANFQGWDQPQHF. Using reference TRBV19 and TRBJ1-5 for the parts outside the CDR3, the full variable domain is DGGITQSPKYLFRKEGQNVTLSCEQNLNHDAMYWYRQDPGQGLRLIYYSQIVNDFQKGDIAEGYSVSREKKESFPLTVTSAQKNPTAFYLCASTANFQGWDQPQHFGDGTRLSIL.

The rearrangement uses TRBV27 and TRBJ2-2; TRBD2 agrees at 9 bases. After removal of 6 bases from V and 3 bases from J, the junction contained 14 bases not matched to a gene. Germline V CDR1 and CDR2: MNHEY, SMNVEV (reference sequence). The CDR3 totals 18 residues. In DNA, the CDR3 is TGTGCCAGCAGATCTACCAATAGCGGGGGAAAGCACACCGGGGAGCTGTTTTTT. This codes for CASRSTNSGGKHTGELFF.

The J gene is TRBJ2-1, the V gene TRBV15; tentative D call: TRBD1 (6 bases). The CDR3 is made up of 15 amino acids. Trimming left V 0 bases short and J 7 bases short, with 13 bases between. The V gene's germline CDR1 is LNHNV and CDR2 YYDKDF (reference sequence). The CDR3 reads CATSRDLTGWNEQFF. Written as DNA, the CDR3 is TGTGCCACCAGCAGAGATCTGACAGGCTGGAATGAGCAGTTCTTC.

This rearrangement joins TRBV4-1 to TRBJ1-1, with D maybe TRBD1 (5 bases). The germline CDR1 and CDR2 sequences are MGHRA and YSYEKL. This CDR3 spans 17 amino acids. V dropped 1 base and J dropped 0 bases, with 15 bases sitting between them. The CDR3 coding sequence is TGCGCCAGCAGCCAAGTGTTGCGGGGCCCCTTGAACACTGAAGCTTTCTTT. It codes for CASSQVLRGPLNTEAFF.

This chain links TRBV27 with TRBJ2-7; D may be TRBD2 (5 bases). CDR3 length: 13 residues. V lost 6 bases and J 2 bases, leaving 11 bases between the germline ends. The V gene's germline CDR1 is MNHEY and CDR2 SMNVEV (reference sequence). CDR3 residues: CASRRAGPYEQYF. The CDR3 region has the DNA TGTGCCAGCAGGCGGGCAGGTCCCTACGAGCAGTACTTC.

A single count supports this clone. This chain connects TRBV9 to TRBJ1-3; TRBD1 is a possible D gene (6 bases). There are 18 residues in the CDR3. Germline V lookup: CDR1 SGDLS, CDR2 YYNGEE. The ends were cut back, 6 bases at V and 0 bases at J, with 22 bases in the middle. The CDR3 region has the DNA TGTGCCAGCAAGCCCCAGGGGCCGGTACTGAGCTCTGGAAACACCATATATTTT. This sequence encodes CASKPQGPVLSSGNTIYF.

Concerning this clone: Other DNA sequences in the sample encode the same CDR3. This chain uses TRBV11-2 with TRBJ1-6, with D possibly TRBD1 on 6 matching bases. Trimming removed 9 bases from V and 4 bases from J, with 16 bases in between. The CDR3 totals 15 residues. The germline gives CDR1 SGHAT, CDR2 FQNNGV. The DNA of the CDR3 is TGTGCCAGTAGCCTCCGTGGACAGTATAATTCACCCCTCCACTTT. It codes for CASSLRGQYNSPLHF.

Here the CDR3 DNA reads TGTGCCAGCTCACCCGACAGAAGTGTGGGTAACACCTTC. This sequence encodes CASSPDRSVGNTF. This chain joins TRBV18 and TRBJ1-2; the D gene is possibly TRBD1 (5 bases). The CDR3 sequence is 13 residues long. Germline V gives CDR1 KGHSH, CDR2 LQKENI. V was pared by 3 bases and J by 12 bases, with 17 bases between.

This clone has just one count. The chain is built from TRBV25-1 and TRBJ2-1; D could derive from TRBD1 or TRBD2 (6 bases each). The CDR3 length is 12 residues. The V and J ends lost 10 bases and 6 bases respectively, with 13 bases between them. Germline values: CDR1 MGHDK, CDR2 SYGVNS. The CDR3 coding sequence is TGTGCCACCAGGGGACTTGGCAATGAGCAGTTCTTC. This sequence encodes CATRGLGNEQFF. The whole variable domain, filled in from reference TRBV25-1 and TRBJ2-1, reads EADIYQTPRYLVIGTGKKITLECSQTMGHDKMYWYQQDPGMELHLIHYSYGVNSTEKGDLSSESTVSRIRTEHFPLTLESARPSHTSQYLCATRGLGNEQFFGPGTRLTVL.